Listed below are T cell receptor beta chains from one sample, sequenced in a study of blood T cell repertoires in COVID-19. Some clones are missing from TCRdb's copy, which holds only in-frame ones; the method was immunoSEQ multiplex PCR. The sample comprises approximately 94,000 clones, about 90% of which are singletons, and about 5% rests with the top ten. Material: peripheral blood. All receptors derive from a human donor in a cohort sampled during active COVID-19. Both conserved end residues are part of each CDR3. D genes are given only for firm matches. Some rows mark clone size as missing; the rest say once, few, many or name a class of expanded clone.

>.|TRBJ1-3|once|TRBV27
CASSGGAAAFPNTIYF
TGTGCCAGCAGCGGGGGGGCAGCCGCCTTCCCAAACACCATATATTTT
>TRBD1|TRBJ2-7|.|TRBV28
CASSRGLLSYEQYF
TGTGCCAGCAGCAGGGGGCTCCTTTCCTACGAGCAGTACTTC
>.|TRBJ1-1|.|TRBV3-1/TRBV3-2
CASSPTGRNTEAFF
TGTGCCAGCAGTCCGACAGGCCGGAACACTGAAGCTTTCTTT
>TRBD1|TRBJ1-1|.|TRBV5-1
CASSRHKGQMNTEAFF
TGCGCCAGCAGCCGGCATAAGGGACAGATGAACACTGAAGCTTTCTTT
>TRBD1|TRBJ1-4|few|TRBV28
CATRGHGNEKLFF
TGTGCCACAAGGGGGCACGGTAATGAAAAACTGTTTTTT
>TRBD2|TRBJ2-1|.|TRBV19
CASRLTSGTDYNEQFF
TGTGCCAGCCGACTTACTAGCGGGACGGACTACAATGAGCAGTTCTTC
>.|TRBJ2-5|.|TRBV5-4
CASSLGGNGQETQYF
TGTGCCAGCAGCTTAGGCGGGAACGGTCAAGAGACCCAGTACTTC
>.|TRBJ1-2|.|TRBV12-5
CASGLDGARGGLYGYTF
TGTGCTAGTGGCCTGGATGGGGCCCGCGGGGGCCTCTATGGCTACACCTTC
>TRBD1|TRBJ1-6|.|TRBV2
CASTGGRNSPLHF
TGTGCCAGCACAGGGGGCCGGAATTCACCCCTCCACTTT
>TRBD1|TRBJ2-7|once|TRBV29-1
CSVPGQGTYEQYF
TGCAGCGTTCCGGGACAGGGCACCTACGAGCAGTACTTC